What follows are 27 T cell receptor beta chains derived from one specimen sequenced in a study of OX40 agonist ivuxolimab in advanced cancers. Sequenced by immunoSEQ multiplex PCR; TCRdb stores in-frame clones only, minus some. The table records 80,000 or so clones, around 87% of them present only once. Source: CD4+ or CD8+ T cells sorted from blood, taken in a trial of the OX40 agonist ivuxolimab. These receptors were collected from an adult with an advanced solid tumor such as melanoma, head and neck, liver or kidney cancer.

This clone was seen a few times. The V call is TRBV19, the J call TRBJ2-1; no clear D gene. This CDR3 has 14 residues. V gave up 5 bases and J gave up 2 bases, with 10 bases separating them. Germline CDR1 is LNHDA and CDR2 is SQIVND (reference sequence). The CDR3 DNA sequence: TGTGCCAGTAGTCGGTGGGCCCCCTACAATGAGCAGTTCTTC. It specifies CASSRWAPYNEQFF.

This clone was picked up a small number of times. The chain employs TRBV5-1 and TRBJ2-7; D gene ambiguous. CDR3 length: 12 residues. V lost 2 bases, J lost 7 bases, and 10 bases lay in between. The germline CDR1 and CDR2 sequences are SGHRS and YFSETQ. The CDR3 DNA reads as TGCGCCAGCAGCTTATATGCTAAGGAGCAGTACTTC. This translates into CASSLYAKEQYF.

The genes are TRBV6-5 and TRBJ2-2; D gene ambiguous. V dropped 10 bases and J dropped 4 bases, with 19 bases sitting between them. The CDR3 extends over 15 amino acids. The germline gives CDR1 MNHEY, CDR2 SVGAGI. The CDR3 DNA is TGTGCCACCCATGAAGACTCCGTTTTCACCGGGGAGCTGTTTTTT. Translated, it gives CATHEDSVFTGELFF.

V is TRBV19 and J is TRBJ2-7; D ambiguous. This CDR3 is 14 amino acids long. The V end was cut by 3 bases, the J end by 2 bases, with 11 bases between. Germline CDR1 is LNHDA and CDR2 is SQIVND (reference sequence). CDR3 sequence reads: CASSIGDGAYEQYF. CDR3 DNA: TGTGCCAGTAGTATCGGAGACGGAGCCTACGAGCAGTACTTC.

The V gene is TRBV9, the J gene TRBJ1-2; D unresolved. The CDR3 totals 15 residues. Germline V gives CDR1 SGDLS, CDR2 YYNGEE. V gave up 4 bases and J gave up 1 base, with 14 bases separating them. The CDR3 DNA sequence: TGTGCCAGCAGCTTAAGTCCCCGGGATAACTATGGCTACACCTTC. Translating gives CASSLSPRDNYGYTF.

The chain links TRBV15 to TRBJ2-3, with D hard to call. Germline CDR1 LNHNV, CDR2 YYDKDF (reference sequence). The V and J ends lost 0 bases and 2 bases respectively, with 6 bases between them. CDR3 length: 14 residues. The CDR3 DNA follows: TGTGCCACCAGCAGAGAATGGACCACAGATACGCAGTATTTT. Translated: CATSREWTTDTQYF.

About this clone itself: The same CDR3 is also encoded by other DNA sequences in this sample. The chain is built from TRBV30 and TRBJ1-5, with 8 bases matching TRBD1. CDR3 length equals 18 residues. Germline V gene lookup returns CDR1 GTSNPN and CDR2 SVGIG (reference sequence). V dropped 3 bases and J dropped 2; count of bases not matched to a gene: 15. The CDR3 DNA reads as TGTGCCTGGAGCCGGACAGGGTGGGACTGGGTGGGCAATCAGCCCCAGCATTTT. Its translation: CAWSRTGWDWVGNQPQHF.

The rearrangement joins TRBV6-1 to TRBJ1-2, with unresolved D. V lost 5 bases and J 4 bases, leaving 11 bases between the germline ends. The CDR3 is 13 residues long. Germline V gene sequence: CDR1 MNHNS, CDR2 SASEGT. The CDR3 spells CASSSGRSYGYTF. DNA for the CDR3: TGTGCCAGCAGTTCAGGCAGGAGCTATGGCTACACCTTC.

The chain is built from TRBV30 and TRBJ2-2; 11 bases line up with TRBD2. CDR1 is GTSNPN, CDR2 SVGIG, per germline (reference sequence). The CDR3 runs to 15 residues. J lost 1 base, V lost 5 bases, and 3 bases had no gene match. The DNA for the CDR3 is TGTGCCTGGGTCGGGACTAGCGGGAACACCGGGGAGCTGTTTTTT. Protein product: CAWVGTSGNTGELFF.

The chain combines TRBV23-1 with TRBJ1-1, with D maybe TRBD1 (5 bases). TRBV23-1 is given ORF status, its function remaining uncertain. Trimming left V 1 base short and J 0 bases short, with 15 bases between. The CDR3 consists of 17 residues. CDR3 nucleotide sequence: TGCGCCAGCAGTCAATGGACACCAACCCTCATGAACACTGAAGCTTTCTTT. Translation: CASSQWTPTLMNTEAFF.

As DNA, the CDR3 is TGTGCCAGCAGTTTCCGGGAGGGGTTCGGAAACATTCAGTACTTC. Translating gives CASSFREGFGNIQYF. This chain connects TRBV6-6 to TRBJ2-4, with TRBD2 identical over 8 bases. Germline V CDR1 and CDR2: MNHNY, SVGAGI (reference sequence). The ends lost 4 bases at V and 6 bases at J; junction bases unmatched: 8. There are 15 residues in the CDR3.

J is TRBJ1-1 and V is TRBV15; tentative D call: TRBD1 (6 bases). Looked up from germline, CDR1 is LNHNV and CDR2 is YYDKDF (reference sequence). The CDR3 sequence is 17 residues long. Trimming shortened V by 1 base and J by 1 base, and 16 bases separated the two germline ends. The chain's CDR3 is CATSRGLAGGGNTEAFF. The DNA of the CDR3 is TGTGCCACCAGCAGAGGGTTGGCAGGAGGGGGGAACACTGAAGCTTTCTTT.

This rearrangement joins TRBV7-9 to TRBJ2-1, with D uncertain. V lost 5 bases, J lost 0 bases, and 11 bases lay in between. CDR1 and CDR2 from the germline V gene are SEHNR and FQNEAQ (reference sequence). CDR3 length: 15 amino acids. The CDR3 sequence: CASSISRSSYNEQFF. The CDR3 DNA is TGTGCCAGCAGCATTAGCCGGAGCTCCTACAATGAGCAGTTCTTC.

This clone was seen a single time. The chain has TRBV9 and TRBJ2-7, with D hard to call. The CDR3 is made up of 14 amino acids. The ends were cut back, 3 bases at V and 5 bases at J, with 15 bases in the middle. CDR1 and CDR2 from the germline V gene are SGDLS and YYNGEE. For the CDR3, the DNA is TGTGCCAGCAGCGGCCCTCAGTCCCGCGACGAGCAGTACTTC. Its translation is CASSGPQSRDEQYF.

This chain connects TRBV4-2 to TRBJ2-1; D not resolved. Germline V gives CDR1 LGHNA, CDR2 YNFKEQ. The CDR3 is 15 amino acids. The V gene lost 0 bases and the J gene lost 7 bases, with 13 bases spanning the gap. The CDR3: CASSQDQLGRNEQFF. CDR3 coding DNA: TGTGCCAGCAGCCAAGACCAACTGGGCAGGAATGAGCAGTTCTTC.

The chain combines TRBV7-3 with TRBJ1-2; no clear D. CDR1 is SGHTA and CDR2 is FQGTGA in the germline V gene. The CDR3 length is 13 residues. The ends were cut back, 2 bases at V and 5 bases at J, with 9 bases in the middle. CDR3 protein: CASSLVPRYGYTF. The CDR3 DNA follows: TGTGCCAGCAGCTTAGTCCCGAGATATGGCTACACCTTC.

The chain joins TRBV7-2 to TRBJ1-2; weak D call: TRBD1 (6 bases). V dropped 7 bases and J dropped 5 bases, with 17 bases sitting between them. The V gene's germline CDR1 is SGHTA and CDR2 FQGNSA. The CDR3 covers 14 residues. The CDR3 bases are TGTGCCAGCACCTCGGCCAGGGGAGTGTATGGCTACACCTTC. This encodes CASTSARGVYGYTF.

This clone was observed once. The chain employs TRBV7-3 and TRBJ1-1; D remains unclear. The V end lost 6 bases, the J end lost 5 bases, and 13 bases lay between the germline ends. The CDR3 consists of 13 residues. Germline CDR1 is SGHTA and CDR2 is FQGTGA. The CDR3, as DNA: TGTGCCAGCAGAAAAGCGGGAGGTACTGAAGCTTTCTTT. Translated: CASRKAGGTEAFF. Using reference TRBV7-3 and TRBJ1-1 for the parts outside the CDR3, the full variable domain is GAGVSQTPSNKVTEKGKYVELRCDPISGHTALYWYRQSLGQGPEFLIYFQGTGAADDSGLPNDRFFAVRPEGSVSTLKIQRTERGDSAVYLCASRKAGGTEAFFGQGTRLTVV.

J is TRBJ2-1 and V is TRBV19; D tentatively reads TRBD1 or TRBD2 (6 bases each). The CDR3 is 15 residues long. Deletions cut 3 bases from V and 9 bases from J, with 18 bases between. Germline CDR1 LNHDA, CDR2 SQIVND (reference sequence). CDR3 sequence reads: CASSIRTGGGPEQFF. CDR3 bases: TGTGCCAGTAGTATTCGCACAGGAGGGGGTCCTGAGCAGTTCTTC.

The CDR3 bases are TGTGCCAGCAGTGAAGCCCTTACGGAGAACACTGAAGCTTTCTTT. Protein: CASSEALTENTEAFF. J is TRBJ1-1 and V is TRBV7-9, with unresolved D. In germline, CDR1 is SEHNR, CDR2 FQNEAQ (reference sequence). The CDR3 has 15 residues. Trimming left V 6 bases short and J 1 base short, with 15 bases between.

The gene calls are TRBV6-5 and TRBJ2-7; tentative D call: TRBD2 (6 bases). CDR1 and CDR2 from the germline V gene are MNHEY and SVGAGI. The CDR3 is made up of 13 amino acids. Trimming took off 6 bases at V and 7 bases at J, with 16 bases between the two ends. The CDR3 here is CASRDWDSQEQYF. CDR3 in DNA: TGTGCCAGCAGAGACTGGGACTCTCAGGAGCAGTACTTC.

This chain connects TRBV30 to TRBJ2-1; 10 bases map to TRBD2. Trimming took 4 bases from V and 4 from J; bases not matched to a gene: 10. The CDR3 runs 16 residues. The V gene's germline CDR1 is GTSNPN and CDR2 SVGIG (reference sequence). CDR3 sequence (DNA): TGTGCCTGGACTAGCGGGAGCCAACCCGGGTACAATGAGCAGTTCTTC. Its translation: CAWTSGSQPGYNEQFF. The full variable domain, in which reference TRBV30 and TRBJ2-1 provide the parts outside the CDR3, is SQTIHQWPATLVQPVGSPLSLECTVEGTSNPNLYWYRQAAGRGLQLLFYSVGIGQISSEVPQNLSASRPQDRQFILSSKKLLLSDSGFYLCAWTSGSQPGYNEQFFGPGTRLTVL.

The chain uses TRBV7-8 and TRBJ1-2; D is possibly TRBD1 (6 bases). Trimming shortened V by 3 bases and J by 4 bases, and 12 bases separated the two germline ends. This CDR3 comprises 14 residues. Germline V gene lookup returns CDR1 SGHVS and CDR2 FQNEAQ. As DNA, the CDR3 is TGTGCCAGCAGCTTCGGGGGCAACAGCTATGGCTACACCTTC. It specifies CASSFGGNSYGYTF.

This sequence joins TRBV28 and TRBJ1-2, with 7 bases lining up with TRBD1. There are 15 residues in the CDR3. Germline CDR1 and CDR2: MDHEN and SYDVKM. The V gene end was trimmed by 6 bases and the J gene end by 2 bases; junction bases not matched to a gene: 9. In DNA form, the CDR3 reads TGTGCCAGCAGAGACTACAGGGGAGGGAACTATGGCTACACCTTC. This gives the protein CASRDYRGGNYGYTF.

CDR3 sequence: CASGSWSALYNEQFF. CDR3 nucleotides: TGTGCCAGCGGCAGTTGGTCAGCTTTATACAATGAGCAGTTCTTC. The rearrangement uses TRBV27 and TRBJ2-1; D is unresolved. This CDR3 is 15 amino acids long. V shed 8 bases and J shed 4 bases, with 18 bases lying between them. CDR1 MNHEY and CDR2 SMNVEV come from the germline V gene (reference sequence).

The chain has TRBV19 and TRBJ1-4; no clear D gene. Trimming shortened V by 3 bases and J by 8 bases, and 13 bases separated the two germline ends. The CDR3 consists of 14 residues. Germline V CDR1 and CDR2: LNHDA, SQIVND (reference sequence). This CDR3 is CASSMARTLEKLFF. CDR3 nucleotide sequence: TGTGCCAGTAGTATGGCGAGAACATTGGAAAAACTGTTTTTT. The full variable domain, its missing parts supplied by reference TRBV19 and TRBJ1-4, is DGGITQSPKYLFRKEGQNVTLSCEQNLNHDAMYWYRQDPGQGLRLIYYSQIVNDFQKGDIAEGYSVSREKKESFPLTVTSAQKNPTAFYLCASSMARTLEKLFFGSGTQLSVL.

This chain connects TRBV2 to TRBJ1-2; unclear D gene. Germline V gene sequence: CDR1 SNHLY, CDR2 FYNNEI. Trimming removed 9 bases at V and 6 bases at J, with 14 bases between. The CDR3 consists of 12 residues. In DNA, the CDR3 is TGTGCCAGAAGGACGGAGGGAAATGGCTACACCTTC. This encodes CARRTEGNGYTF.